This is a list of T cell receptor beta chains from one sample in a study of OX40 agonist ivuxolimab in advanced cancers. TCRdb's table, derived via immunoSEQ multiplex PCR, lists solely in-frame clones and lacks some. The table lists about 110,000 clones, approximately 89% of them singletons. The sequencing here drew on CD4+ or CD8+ T cells sorted from blood, taken in a trial of the OX40 agonist ivuxolimab. All receptors derive from an adult with an advanced solid tumor such as melanoma, head and neck, liver or kidney cancer. CDR3s include the opening cysteine and the closing phenylalanine or tryptophan. A D gene is named only where the DNA matches it firmly. The size field is filled for only some rows; it gives once, few, many or a size class.

>.|.|TRBV7-2|TRBJ2-5
CASSLGGAGQETQYF
TGTGCCAGCAGCCTCGGGGGCGCAGGGCAAGAGACCCAGTACTTC
>few|.|TRBV10-3|TRBJ1-2
CAIRGQGYTF
TGTGCCATCAGGGGGCAAGGCTACACCTTC
>once|TRBD2|TRBV11-3|TRBJ2-1
CASSSGLAGQQFF
TGTGCCAGCAGCTCCGGACTAGCGGGGCAGCAGTTCTTC
>once|TRBD1|TRBV7-2|TRBJ1-4
CASSQGANNEKLFF
TGTGCCAGCAGCCAGGGGGCAAATAATGAAAAACTGTTTTTT
>.|TRBD2|TRBV10-3|TRBJ2-3
CATRGTSGSADTQYF
TGTGCCACCCGGGGGACTAGCGGGAGTGCAGATACGCAGTATTTT
>.|TRBD1|TRBV27|TRBJ2-7
CASSRPRQGVYEQYF
TGTGCCAGCAGTCGGCCCCGACAGGGGGTATACGAGCAGTACTTC
>.|TRBD2|TRBV11-3|TRBJ2-1
CASSSRTSAWNEQFF
TGTGCCAGCAGCTCACGGACTAGCGCGTGGAATGAGCAGTTCTTC
>.|TRBD1|TRBV6-5|TRBJ1-5
CASSGQQGQPQHF
TGTGCCAGCAGTGGCCAACAGGGGCAGCCCCAGCATTTT
>once|.|TRBV7-3|TRBJ2-7
CASSSAPLSYEQYF
TGTGCCAGCAGCTCGGCCCCCCTCTCCTACGAGCAGTACTTC
>.|TRBD1|TRBV6-5|TRBJ2-2
CASSPGTGGTGELFF
TGTGCCAGCAGCCCAGGGACAGGAGGAACCGGGGAGCTGTTTTTT
>.|.|TRBV18|TRBJ2-2
CASSPPAGRGGELFF
TGTGCCAGCTCACCACCGGCGGGACGTGGCGGGGAGCTGTTTTTT
>.|.|TRBV5-1|TRBJ1-1
CASSLDLNTEAFF
TGCGCCAGCAGCCTTGACCTGAACACTGAAGCTTTCTTT
>.|.|TRBV28|TRBJ2-7
CASSQAQTGFSYEQYF
TGTGCCAGCAGTCAAGCCCAAACGGGATTCTCTTACGAGCAGTACTTC
>.|.|TRBV5-4|TRBJ2-2
CASRPGRGITGELFF
TGTGCCAGCAGGCCGGGTAGGGGGATCACCGGGGAGCTGTTTTTT
>.|.|TRBV7-3|TRBJ2-7
CASSFQGRYEQYF
TGTGCCAGCAGCTTCCAGGGAAGATACGAGCAGTACTTC
>.|TRBD2|TRBV5-5|TRBJ2-3
CASSLEVSGRGTQYF
TGTGCCAGCAGCTTGGAGGTTAGCGGGAGAGGTACGCAGTATTTT
>.|TRBD1|TRBV30|TRBJ1-6
CAWSAPDRGGSPLHF
TGTGCCTGGAGTGCTCCTGACAGGGGCGGTTCACCCCTCCACTTT
>.|TRBD1|TRBV4-3|TRBJ1-2
CASSQEGQGAGVYGYTF
TGCGCCAGCAGCCAAGAGGGACAGGGGGCAGGAGTCTATGGCTACACCTTC
>once|TRBD1|TRBV18|TRBJ2-5
CASSFRDRGIQETQYF
TGTGCCAGCTCATTCCGGGACAGGGGAATCCAAGAGACCCAGTACTTC
>.|TRBD1|TRBV19|TRBJ2-7
CASSFGQGLYEQYF
TGTGCCAGTAGTTTCGGACAGGGCCTCTACGAGCAGTACTTC
>.|TRBD1|TRBV7-2|TRBJ1-5
CASSLVQGVGNQPQHF
TGTGCCAGCAGCTTGGTACAGGGGGTAGGAAATCAGCCCCAGCATTTT
>.|TRBD2|TRBV4-3|TRBJ2-7
CASSQDPLAGPNKQYF
TGCGCCAGCAGCCAAGATCCACTAGCGGGACCTAATAAGCAGTACTTC
>.|.|TRBV5-4|TRBJ1-2
CASSLKTAYGYTF
TGTGCCAGCAGCTTGAAGACAGCATATGGCTACACCTTC